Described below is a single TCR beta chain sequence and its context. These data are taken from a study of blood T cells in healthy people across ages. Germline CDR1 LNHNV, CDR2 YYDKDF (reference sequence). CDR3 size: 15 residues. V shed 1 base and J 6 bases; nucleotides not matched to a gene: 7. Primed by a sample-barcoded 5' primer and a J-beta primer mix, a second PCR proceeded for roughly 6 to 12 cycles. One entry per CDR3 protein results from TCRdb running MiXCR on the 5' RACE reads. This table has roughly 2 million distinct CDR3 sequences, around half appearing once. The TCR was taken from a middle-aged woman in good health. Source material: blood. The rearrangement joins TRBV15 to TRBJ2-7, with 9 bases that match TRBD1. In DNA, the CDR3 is TGTGCCACCAGCAGAGCCGGGACAGGGTTCACCGAGCAGTACTTC. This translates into CATSRAGTGFTEQYF.